This T cell receptor beta chain emerged from a study of CD8+ T cells in alopecia areata. Treatment noted: oral pan-JAK inhibitor, 5-10 mg twice daily. Study-wide results and caveats: Clonality was higher in lesional than normal scalp, especially in alopecia totalis/universalis.

Reverse transcribed after extraction, RNA yielded cDNA as the sequencing template. Clones were read by immunoSEQ multiplex PCR, and TCRdb kept only the in-frame ones, dropping some. The table has 95,000 to 100,000 clones, about 64% seen once. The CDR3 runs 15 residues. Between the trimmed V and J ends, which lost 0 bases and 4 bases, there was a span of 13 bases. The V gene's germline CDR1 is SGHNT and CDR2 YYREEE (reference sequence). Details on this clone: Its antigen remains unknown.

The sample consisted of CD8+ T cells sorted from blood, taken at week 4, from a patient treated with tofacitinib. The rearrangement joins TRBV5-4 to TRBJ1-1; a possible D gene is TRBD1 (6 bases). The source of this sequence is a human donor with alopecia areata. The DNA of the CDR3 is TGTGCCAGCAGCTTGGATGTACAGGGTCGCACTGAAGCTTTCTTT. Translated: CASSLDVQGRTEAFF.